This TCR beta chain was profiled in a study of blood T cell repertoires in COVID-19. Whole-study context: The study drew acute and convalescent COVID-19 samples from the United States, Italy and Spain. T cells, B-cell-depleted T cells, or PBMCs supplied cDNA or gDNA.

Profiled with immunoSEQ multiplex PCR; TCRdb holds only in-frame clones, not every one. The data contain around 250,000 clones, roughly four fifths of them singletons. The J segment lost 6 bases and the V segment lost 1 base, leaving 7 bases of the junction unmatched. The CDR3 spans 15 residues. The germline V gene encodes CDR1 SGHVS and CDR2 FNYEAQ. Specimen: peripheral blood. V is TRBV7-6 and J is TRBJ2-3; 7 bases map to TRBD2. The source is a man aged 30 to 39 who had recovered from COVID-19. CDR3 residues: CASSLGAGRYDTQYF. CDR3 DNA sequence: TGTGCCAGCAGCTTAGGAGCGGGGAGGTATGATACGCAGTATTTT.